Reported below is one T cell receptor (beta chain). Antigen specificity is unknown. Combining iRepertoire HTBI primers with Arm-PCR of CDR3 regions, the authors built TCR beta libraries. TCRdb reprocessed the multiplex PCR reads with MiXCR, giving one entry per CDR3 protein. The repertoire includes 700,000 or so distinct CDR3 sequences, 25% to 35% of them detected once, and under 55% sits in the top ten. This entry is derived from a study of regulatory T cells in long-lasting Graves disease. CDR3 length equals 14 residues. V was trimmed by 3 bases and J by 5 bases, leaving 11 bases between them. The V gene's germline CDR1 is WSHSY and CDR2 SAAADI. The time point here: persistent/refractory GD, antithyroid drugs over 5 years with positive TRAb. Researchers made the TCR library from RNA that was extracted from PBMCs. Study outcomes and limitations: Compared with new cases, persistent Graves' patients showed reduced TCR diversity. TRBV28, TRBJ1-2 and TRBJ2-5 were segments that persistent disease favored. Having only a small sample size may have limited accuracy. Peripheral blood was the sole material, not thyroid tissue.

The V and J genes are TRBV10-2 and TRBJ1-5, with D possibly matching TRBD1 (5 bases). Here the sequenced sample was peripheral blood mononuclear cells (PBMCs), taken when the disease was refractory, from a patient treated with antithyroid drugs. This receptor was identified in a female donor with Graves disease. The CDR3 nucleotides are TGCGCCAGCAGTGACAGGGACCCTTATCAGCCCCAGCATTTT. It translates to CASSDRDPYQPQHF.